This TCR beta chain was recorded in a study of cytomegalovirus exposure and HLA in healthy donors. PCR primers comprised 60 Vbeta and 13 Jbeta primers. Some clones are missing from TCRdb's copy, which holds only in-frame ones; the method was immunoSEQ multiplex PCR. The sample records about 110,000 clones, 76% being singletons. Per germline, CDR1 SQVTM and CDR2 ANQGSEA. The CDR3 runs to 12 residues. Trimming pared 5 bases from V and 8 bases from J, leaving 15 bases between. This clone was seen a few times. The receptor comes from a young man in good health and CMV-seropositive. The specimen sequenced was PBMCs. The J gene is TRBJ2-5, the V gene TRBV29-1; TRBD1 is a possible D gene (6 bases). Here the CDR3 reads CSVTETGATQYF. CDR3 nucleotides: TGCAGCGTTACGGAGACAGGCGCAACCCAGTACTTC.